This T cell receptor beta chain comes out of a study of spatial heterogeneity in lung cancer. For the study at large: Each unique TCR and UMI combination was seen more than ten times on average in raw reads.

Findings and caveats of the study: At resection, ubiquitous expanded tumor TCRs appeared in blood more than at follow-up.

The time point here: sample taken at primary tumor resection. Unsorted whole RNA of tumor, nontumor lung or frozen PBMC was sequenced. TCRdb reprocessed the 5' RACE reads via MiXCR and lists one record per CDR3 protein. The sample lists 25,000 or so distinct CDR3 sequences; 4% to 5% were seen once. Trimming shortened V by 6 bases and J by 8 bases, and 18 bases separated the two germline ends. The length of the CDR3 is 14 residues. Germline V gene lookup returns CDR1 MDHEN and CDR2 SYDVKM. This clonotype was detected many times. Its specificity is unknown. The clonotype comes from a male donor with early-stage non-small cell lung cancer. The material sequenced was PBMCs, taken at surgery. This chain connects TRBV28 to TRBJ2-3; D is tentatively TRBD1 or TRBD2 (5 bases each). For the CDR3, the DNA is TGTGCCAGCAGCCGGGGACGAGAATTGGGTACGCAGTATTTT. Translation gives CASSRGRELGTQYF.